This T cell receptor (beta chain) originates from a study of blood T cell dynamics during melanoma immunotherapy. Described time point: pre-treatment baseline. At 12 weeks after first infusion, RECIST 1.1 defined response for most patients. Per the germline V gene, CDR1 is SGHNT and CDR2 is YYREEE (reference sequence). Losses at the gene ends were 4 bases for V and 1 base for J; bases not matched to a gene: 10. The CDR3 spans 17 residues. The table came from immunoSEQ multiplex PCR; TCRdb's copy has only in-frame clones and leaves some out. Of fewer than 25,000 clones listed, roughly nine tenths are singletons.

The receptor was isolated from a human donor with melanoma. The chain has TRBV5-4 and TRBJ2-2, with TRBD1 matching over 7 bases. The sample consisted of blood, taken from a patient treated with checkpoint blockade. DNA for the CDR3: TGTGCCAGCAGCCTGGATATGGACAGGAGGAACACCGGGGAGCTGTTTTTT. It translates to CASSLDMDRRNTGELFF.